These 13 T cell receptor beta chains were sequenced from one sample in a study of CD8+ T cells in alopecia areata. Sample treatment: oral pan-JAK inhibitor, 5-10 mg twice daily. RNA, once extracted, was reverse transcribed into cDNA for use as the sequencing template. Using immunoSEQ multiplex PCR, the repertoire was profiled, and TCRdb retains in-frame clones only, with some absent. In the table there are around 100,000 clones, 50% to 75% of which are singletons. The sample was CD8+ T cells sorted from blood, taken at week 24, from a patient treated with tofacitinib. All receptors come from a human donor with alopecia areata.

The chain combines TRBV27 with TRBJ2-7; D is perhaps TRBD1 (6 bases). Germline assignment: CDR1 MNHEY and CDR2 SMNVEV (reference sequence). The CDR3 sequence is 11 residues long. V lost 7 bases and J lost 3, with 7 bases in between. The CDR3 DNA reads TGTGCCAGCAAACAGGGCTACGAGCAGTACTTC. This sequence encodes CASKQGYEQYF.

The gene calls are TRBV2 and TRBJ1-2; D is possibly TRBD1 (5 bases). Germline V CDR1 and CDR2: SNHLY, FYNNEI. V was shortened by 7 bases and J by 4 bases, with 10 bases between the two germline ends. The CDR3 contains 12 residues. The CDR3 nucleotides are TGTGCCAGCACCGAGGGGAGCTATGGCTACACCTTC. This encodes CASTEGSYGYTF.

The chain has TRBV2 and TRBJ2-5; 12 bases map to TRBD2. The CDR3 covers 13 residues. CDR1 SNHLY and CDR2 FYNNEI come from the germline V gene. The junction had 1 base not matched to a gene; V was cut back by 9 bases and J by 2 bases. The CDR3 sequence is CARGLAGQETQYF. Written as DNA, the CDR3 is TGTGCCAGAGGACTAGCGGGGCAAGAGACCCAGTACTTC. The entire variable domain, with the rest obtained from reference TRBV2 and TRBJ2-5, is as follows: EPEVTQTPSHQVTQMGQEVILRCVPISNHLYFYWYRQILGQKVEFLVSFYNNEISEKSEIFDDQFSVERPDGSNFTLKIRSTKLEDSAMYFCARGLAGQETQYFGPGTRLLVL.

This chain joins TRBV1 and TRBJ1-2. TRBV1 is marked as a pseudogene. CDR3 length: 17 amino acids. The CDR3 region has the DNA TGCACCAGCAGCCAAGATCTCGGGGAGGGGGCTAACTATGGCTACACCTTC. Translated, it gives CTSSQDLGEGANYGYTF.

The V call is TRBV13, the J call TRBJ2-7, with 11 nucleotides matching TRBD2. This CDR3 has 17 amino acids. Germline values: CDR1 PRHDT, CDR2 FYEKMQ (reference sequence). The ends lost 5 bases at V and 6 bases at J; junction bases unmatched: 15. CDR3 residues: CASSPRSLAGVSIEQYF. CDR3 DNA: TGTGCCAGCAGCCCCCGATCACTAGCGGGGGTCTCCATCGAGCAGTACTTC. The variable domain in full, with the rest retrieved from reference TRBV13 and TRBJ2-7, is AAGVIQSPRHLIKEKRETATLKCYPIPRHDTVYWYQQGPGQDPQFLISFYEKMQSDKGSIPDRFSAQQFSDYHSELNMSSLELGDSALYFCASSPRSLAGVSIEQYFGPGTRLTVT.

The gene calls are TRBV4-1 and TRBJ1-5; D unresolved. The CDR3 totals 14 residues. The germline V gene has CDR1 MGHRA and CDR2 YSYEKL. With 0 bases removed from V and 4 bases from J, the gap between germline ends came to 7 bases. The CDR3 sequence is CASSQETANQPQHF. The CDR3 DNA sequence: TGCGCCAGCAGCCAAGAAACAGCGAATCAGCCCCAGCATTTT.

This clone showed up just a few times. The genes are TRBV7-9 and TRBJ2-5; 9 nucleotides line up with TRBD1. The junction had 4 bases not matched to a gene; V was cut back by 5 bases and J by 3 bases. CDR1 and CDR2 from the germline V gene are SEHNR and FQNEAQ (reference sequence). This CDR3 region has 14 residues. The CDR3 DNA follows: TGTGCCAGCAGCCGCACAGGGGGCGAAGAGACCCAGTACTTC. Protein product: CASSRTGGEETQYF.

This chain uses TRBV2 with TRBJ2-7; D not certain. Germline lookup yields CDR1 SNHLY and CDR2 FYNNEI. CDR3 length: 11 amino acids. Trimming cost V 3 bases and J 2 bases, with 2 bases left between them. The chain's CDR3 is CASSETYEQYF. CDR3 nucleotides: TGTGCCAGCAGTGAGACCTACGAGCAGTACTTC.

V and J are TRBV15 and TRBJ1-2, with 8 bases lining up with TRBD1. CDR1 is LNHNV, CDR2 YYDKDF, per germline (reference sequence). The V segment lost 0 bases and the J segment 6 bases; nucleotides outside the gene matches: 6. This CDR3 region has 15 residues. The DNA of the CDR3 is TGTGCCACCAGCAGAGATCCCTTGACAGGGGATGGCTACACCTTC. Protein sequence: CATSRDPLTGDGYTF.

The chain couples TRBV6-6 to TRBJ2-2; no clear D. This CDR3 spans 11 amino acids. The germline V gene encodes CDR1 MNHNY and CDR2 SVGAGI (reference sequence). Trimming cost V 6 bases and J 13 bases, with 12 bases left between them. CDR3 amino acids: CASRRWRSLFF. The CDR3 coding sequence is TGTGCCAGCAGGAGGTGGCGGTCGCTGTTTTTT.

The chain carries TRBV4-2 and TRBJ2-1, with 7 bases lining up with TRBD1. V gave up 0 bases and J gave up 6 bases; unmatched junction bases: 8. This CDR3 is 16 amino acids long. Germline CDR1 is LGHNA and CDR2 is YNFKEQ. The DNA of the CDR3 is TGTGCCAGCAGCCAAGATGTAGGGACAGACCCCAATGAGCAGTTCTTC. Amino acid sequence: CASSQDVGTDPNEQFF.

The rearrangement links TRBV5-8 to TRBJ1-2; D might be TRBD1 (5 bases). The V gene's germline CDR1 is SGHTS and CDR2 YDEGEE. CDR3 length: 14 residues. Deletions cut 4 bases from V and 4 bases from J, with 14 bases between. The CDR3 DNA reads TGTGCCAGCAGCCCCAGGGTGGAATCCTATGGCTACACCTTC. Translation: CASSPRVESYGYTF.

The J gene is TRBJ2-7, the V gene TRBV27; possibly TRBD1 or TRBD2 for D (6 bases each). Trimming stripped 5 bases from V and 3 bases from J, with 23 bases between. CDR3 size: 17 residues. CDR1 is MNHEY and CDR2 is SMNVEV in the germline V gene (reference sequence). The CDR3 nucleotides read TGTGCCAGCAGTACTGCTCGGGGGCAGGGAGGAGACTACGAGCAGTACTTC. It codes for CASSTARGQGGDYEQYF.